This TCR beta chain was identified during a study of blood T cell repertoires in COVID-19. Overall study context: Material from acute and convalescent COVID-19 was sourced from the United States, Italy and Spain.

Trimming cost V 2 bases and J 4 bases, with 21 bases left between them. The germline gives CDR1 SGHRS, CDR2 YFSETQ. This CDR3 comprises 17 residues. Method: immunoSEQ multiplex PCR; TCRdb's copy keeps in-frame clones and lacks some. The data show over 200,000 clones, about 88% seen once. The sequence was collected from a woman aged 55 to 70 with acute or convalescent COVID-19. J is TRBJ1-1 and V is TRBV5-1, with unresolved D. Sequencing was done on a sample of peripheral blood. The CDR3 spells CASSFTGNEIKGTEAFF. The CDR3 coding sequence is TGCGCCAGCAGCTTCACGGGGAACGAGATTAAAGGCACTGAAGCTTTCTTT.